This is a list of T cell receptor beta chains from one sample in a study of cytomegalovirus exposure and HLA in healthy donors. This table comes from immunoSEQ multiplex PCR, and its TCRdb copy is limited to in-frame clones, with some not included. Here the sample spans roughly 180,000 clones, 82% being singletons. Sequencing input: PBMCs. The receptors here all came from a male donor in good health and CMV-seronegative. The CDR3 runs from the conserved cysteine through the conserved F or W. The D gene is left open where the match is weak. Size tells how often a clone was seen (once, few, many) or the class of an expanded clone, and some rows leave it out.

d_gene,abundance,j_gene,v_gene,CDR3nt,CDR3aa
NA,NA,TRBJ2-3,TRBV15,TGTGCCACCAGCAGGAACTACGTAAGAGCTAGCACAGATACGCAGTATTTT,CATSRNYVRASTDTQYF
NA,NA,TRBJ1-4,TRBV7-9,TGTGCCAGCACCCTGGCATCCCCGAATGAAAAACTGTTTTTT,CASTLASPNEKLFF
NA,NA,TRBJ1-4,TRBV2,TGTGCCAGCAGTGATGACGGGGGGGGTGAAAAACTGTTTTTT,CASSDDGGGEKLFF
TRBD1,NA,TRBJ2-7,TRBV6-5,TGTGCCAGCAGTGGACAGGCCTCCGGCGAGCAGTACTTC,CASSGQASGEQYF
NA,NA,TRBJ1-2,TRBV7-8,TGTGCCAGCAGCTTACGGGGAGGTCTGGGCTACACCTTC,CASSLRGGLGYTF
NA,NA,TRBJ2-3,TRBV2,TGTGCCAGCAGAGACCTCCGGGACAAAGCCACAGATACGCAGTATTTT,CASRDLRDKATDTQYF
NA,NA,TRBJ1-3,TRBV5-1,TGCGCCAGCAGCTTGGCGCCTTTGAGCTCTGGAAACACCATATATTTT,CASSLAPLSSGNTIYF
NA,NA,TRBJ2-3,TRBV27,TGTGCCAGCATTGGTGTGGCGGGCGGCACAGATACGCAGTATTTT,CASIGVAGGTDTQYF
TRBD2,NA,TRBJ2-1,TRBV7-3,TGTGCCAGCAGCTTAAGCGGGAGTACCTACAATGAGCAGTTCTTC,CASSLSGSTYNEQFF
NA,NA,TRBJ2-1,TRBV18,TGTGCCAGCTCACACTCCGGACTCACTGCAATGAGCTCCTACAATGAGCAGTTCTTC,CASSHSGLTAMSSYNEQFF
TRBD2,once,TRBJ2-1,TRBV9,TGTGCCAGCAGCGTAAAGGGGACTAGCGGGAGTTTAGGATACAATGAGCAGTTCTTC,CASSVKGTSGSLGYNEQFF
NA,NA,TRBJ2-5,TRBV12-2,TGTGCAAGTCGCTTAGAAGATCCTAGCGGGGGAGAGACCCAGTACTTC,CASRLEDPSGGETQYF
TRBD2,NA,TRBJ2-7,TRBV25-1,TGTGCCACCAAGCAAGCGGGAGAGTACTACGAGCAGTACTTC,CATKQAGEYYEQYF
NA,NA,TRBJ1-2,TRBV30,TGTGCCTGGAGCAGGGGCCTACCGGGAGGCTACACCTTC,CAWSRGLPGGYTF
NA,once,TRBJ2-3,TRBV27,TGTGCCAGCAGAGAGGCTAGCACAGATACGCAGTATTTT,CASREASTDTQYF
TRBD1,once,TRBJ1-5,TRBV29-1,TGCAGCGTGAGGACAGGGACCAATCAGCCCCAGCATTTT,CSVRTGTNQPQHF
TRBD1,once,TRBJ2-5,TRBV29-1,TGCAGCGTCGCGGACAGGGCAGAGACCCAGTACTTC,CSVADRAETQYF
NA,NA,TRBJ2-2,TRBV30,TGTGCCTGGACCAAGACTAGTTGGACCGGGGAGCTGTTTTTT,CAWTKTSWTGELFF
TRBD2,NA,TRBJ2-1,TRBV7-9,TGTGCCAGCAGCCCGCTAGCGGGGGGGCTCAATGAGCAGTTCTTC,CASSPLAGGLNEQFF
TRBD2,NA,TRBJ2-7,TRBV7-2,TGTGCCAGCAGCTTCTTAGGAGGGAGGGCCAGATACGAGCAGTACTTC,CASSFLGGRARYEQYF
TRBD1,NA,TRBJ1-2,TRBV19,TGTGCCAGTAGTAGACAGGGGACCGGCGGCTACACCTTC,CASSRQGTGGYTF
TRBD1,NA,TRBJ1-1,TRBV11-2,TGTGCCAGCAGCTTACGGGGACAGGGGTCCTCTAACACTGAAGCTTTCTTT,CASSLRGQGSSNTEAFF
NA,NA,TRBJ2-3,TRBV5-6,TGTGCCAGCAGCTGGGGAACAGGGCTGGGTGCACAAGATACGCAGTATTTT,CASSWGTGLGAQDTQYF
NA,few,TRBJ2-2,TRBV5-1,TGCGCCAGCAGCACCCACAGAGCCACCGGGGAGCTGTTTTTT,CASSTHRATGELFF
TRBD2,few,TRBJ2-2,TRBV7-2,TGTGCCAGCAGCTTAGTTTCTAGCGGGATTGGATACGGGGAGCTGTTTTTT,CASSLVSSGIGYGELFF
TRBD1,NA,TRBJ1-5,TRBV27,TGTGCCAGCAGTGCGACAGGGGATCAGCCCCAGCATTTT,CASSATGDQPQHF
NA,NA,TRBJ1-1,TRBV5-6,TGTGCCAGCAGCCGGGTAGGGAACACTGAAGCTTTCTTT,CASSRVGNTEAFF
NA,NA,TRBJ1-4,TRBV19,TGTGCCAGTAAAGCTACACGCGGTGAAAAACTGTTTTTT,CASKATRGEKLFF
TRBD2,NA,TRBJ2-3,TRBV2,TGTGCCCGGGGAGCTAGCGGGGGGATGGAGGATACGCAGTATTTT,CARGASGGMEDTQYF
NA,once,TRBJ1-2,TRBV4-3,TGCGCCAGCACCCCGTCGGGGGGCGACTATGGCTACACCTTC,CASTPSGGDYGYTF
TRBD2,NA,TRBJ2-7,TRBV28,TGTGCCAGCAGTTGGACTAGCGGGAGCGAGCAGTACTTC,CASSWTSGSEQYF
NA,NA,TRBJ2-1,TRBV9,TGTGCCAGCAGCGCACAGGGCTTAGAGAGGTGGAATGAGCAGTTCTTC,CASSAQGLERWNEQFF
TRBD2,NA,TRBJ2-2,TRBV5-1,TGCGCCACCCGACTAGCGGGAGGGATTTCGACCGGGGAGCTGTTTTTT,CATRLAGGISTGELFF